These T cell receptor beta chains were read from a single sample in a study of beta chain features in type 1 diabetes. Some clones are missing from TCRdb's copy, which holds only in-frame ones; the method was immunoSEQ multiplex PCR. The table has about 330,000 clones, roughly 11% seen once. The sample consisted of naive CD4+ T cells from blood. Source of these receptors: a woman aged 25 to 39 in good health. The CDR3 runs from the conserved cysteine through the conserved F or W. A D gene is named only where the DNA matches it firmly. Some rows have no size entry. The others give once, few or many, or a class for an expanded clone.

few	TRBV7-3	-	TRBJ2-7	TGTGCCAGCAGCACAGGGTCTGGCGCGTCGCAGTACTTC	CASSTGSGASQYF
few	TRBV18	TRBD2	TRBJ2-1	TGTGCCAGCTCCTCCTGGGAGTCTAGCGGGAATGAGCAGTTCTTC	CASSSWESSGNEQFF
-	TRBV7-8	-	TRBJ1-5	TGTGCCAGCAGCTTACAGGTTGTGGAAAATCAGCCCCAGCATTTT	CASSLQVVENQPQHF
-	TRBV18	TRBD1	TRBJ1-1	TGTGCCAGCTCGGACCGAGGGGGACAGACCCTGAACACTGAAGCTTTCTTT	CASSDRGGQTLNTEAFF
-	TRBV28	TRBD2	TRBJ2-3	TGTGCCAGCAGTTCCGCGGCTAGCGGGAGGGTTGATACGCAGTATTTT	CASSSAASGRVDTQYF
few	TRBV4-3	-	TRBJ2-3	TGCGCCAGCAGCCTTACTAGCAACGGGGGCACAGATACGCAGTATTTT	CASSLTSNGGTDTQYF
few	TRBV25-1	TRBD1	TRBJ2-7	TGTGCCAGCAGTGGGGACAGGGGGAACGAGCAGTACTTC	CASSGDRGNEQYF
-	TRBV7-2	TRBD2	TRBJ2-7	TGTGCCAGCAGCTTCCTTCTCGGACTAGCGGACTACGAGCAGTACTTC	CASSFLLGLADYEQYF
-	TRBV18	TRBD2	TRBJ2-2	TGTGCCAGCTCACCACTTTGGACTAGCGGGAGAATTGACGGGGAGCTGTTTTTT	CASSPLWTSGRIDGELFF
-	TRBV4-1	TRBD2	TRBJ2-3	TGCGCCAGCAGCCAAGATCTGACTAGCGGGAGGGCCAAGTCAGGAGATACGCAGTATTTT	CASSQDLTSGRAKSGDTQYF
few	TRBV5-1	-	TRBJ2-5	TGCGCCAGCAGCAGTAACGGGAACCAAGAGACCCAGTACTTC	CASSSNGNQETQYF
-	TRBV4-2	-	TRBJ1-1	TGTGCCAGCAGCCAAGTGGCGACATTGAACACTGAAGCTTTCTTT	CASSQVATLNTEAFF
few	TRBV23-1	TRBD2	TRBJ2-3	TGCGCCAGACCTCGGGGGGGAGCCACAGATACGCAGTATTTT	CARPRGGATDTQYF
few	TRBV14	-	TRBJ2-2	TGTGCCAGCAGCCAAGATGAGGGAGACGCGAACACCGGGGAGCTGTTTTTT	CASSQDEGDANTGELFF
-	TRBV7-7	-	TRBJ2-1	TGTGCTAGCAGCTTAGTTGCAGGGGCCGGTGAGGAGCAGTTCTTC	CASSLVAGAGEEQFF
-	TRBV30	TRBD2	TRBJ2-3	TGTGCCTGGAGTCCACTAGCGGGAGCAGGAGATACGCAGTATTTT	CAWSPLAGAGDTQYF
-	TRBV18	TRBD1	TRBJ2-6	TGTGCCAGCTCAGGAGGACAGGTATACTCTGGGGCCAACGTCCTGACTTTC	CASSGGQVYSGANVLTF
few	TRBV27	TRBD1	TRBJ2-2	TGTGCCAGCAGTTTGGGACAGCTCACCGGGGAGCTGTTTTTT	CASSLGQLTGELFF
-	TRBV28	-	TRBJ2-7	TGTGCAGGGAGGGGGGCTGGCGGCGAGCAGTACTTC	CAGRGAGGEQYF
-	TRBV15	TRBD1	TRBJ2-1	TGTGCCACCAGCAGAGAGGGACAGGGAGTATACAATGAGCAGTTCTTC	CATSREGQGVYNEQFF
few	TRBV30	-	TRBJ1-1	TGTGCCTGGAGTGTACAACTGAACACTGAAGCTTTCTTT	CAWSVQLNTEAFF
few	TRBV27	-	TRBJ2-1	TGTGCCAGCACTAGGTTAGGTGAGCAGTTCTTC	CASTRLGEQFF
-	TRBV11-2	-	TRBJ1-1	TGTGTCAGCAGCTTTTCAGAGAACACTGAAGCTTTCTTT	CVSSFSENTEAFF
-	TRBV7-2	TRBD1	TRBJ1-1	TGTGCCAGCAGCCCGGGACAGGACATGAACTGGAACACTGAAGCTTTCTTT	CASSPGQDMNWNTEAFF
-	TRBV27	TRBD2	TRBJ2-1	TGTGCCAGCAGTCGACAAGTGCCGGGACTAGCCGAATACAATGAGCAGTTCTTC	CASSRQVPGLAEYNEQFF
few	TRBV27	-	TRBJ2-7	TGTGCCAGCAGTTCATCGGGATTAGCGGATACCTACGAGCAGTACTTC	CASSSSGLADTYEQYF
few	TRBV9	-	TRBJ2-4	TGTGCCAGCAGCGTGTTGCCAGGTTCCAAAAACATTCAGTACTTC	CASSVLPGSKNIQYF
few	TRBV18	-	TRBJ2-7	TGTGCCAGCTCACCACTAGACAGAGGTACCGAGCAGTACTTC	CASSPLDRGTEQYF
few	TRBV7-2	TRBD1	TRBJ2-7	TGTGCCAGCAGCTCTGCGGGACAGGGTTATCGCGAGCAGTACTTC	CASSSAGQGYREQYF
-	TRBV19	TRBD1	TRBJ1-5	TGTGCCAGTAGGTCCCGGGACAGTAGCAATCAGCCCCAGCATTTT	CASRSRDSSNQPQHF
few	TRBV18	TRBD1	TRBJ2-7	TGTGCCAGCTCACCATTTGGACAGGGCTACGAGCAGTACTTC	CASSPFGQGYEQYF
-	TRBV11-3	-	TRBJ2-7	TGTGCCAGCAGCTTCTCATCGACAGGACAATACGAGCAGTACTTC	CASSFSSTGQYEQYF
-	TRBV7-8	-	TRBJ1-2	TGTGCCAGCAGCTTAGTTCTGGGAGGCTCGAACTATGGCTACACCTTC	CASSLVLGGSNYGYTF
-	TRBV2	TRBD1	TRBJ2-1	TGTGCCAGCATTCGGGACAGGGGGCAAAATGAGCAGTTCTTC	CASIRDRGQNEQFF
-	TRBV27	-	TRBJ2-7	TGTGCCAGCAGTTTAGTGGGCAGGGTCTCCTACGAGCAGTACTTC	CASSLVGRVSYEQYF
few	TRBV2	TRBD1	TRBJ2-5	TGTGCCAGCAGTGGACAGGGAAGGGAGACCCAGTACTTC	CASSGQGRETQYF
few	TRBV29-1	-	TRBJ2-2	TGCAGCGCGAGACAGGGACTGAACACCGGGGAGCTGTTTTTT	CSARQGLNTGELFF
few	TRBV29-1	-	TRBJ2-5	TGCAGCGTTGGGGGGACAGGGCCTTCTAGCGGGAGTATTTCGGAGACCCAGTACTTC	CSVGGTGPSSGSISETQYF